Listed here are 30 T cell receptor beta chains from one sample, sequenced in a study of T cell responses to AZD1222 COVID-19 vaccine. TCRdb's table, derived via immunoSEQ multiplex PCR, lists solely in-frame clones and lacks some. The sample has 82,000 or so clones, over 90% seen once; the top ten hold about 5.2%. The starting material was peripheral blood, obtained on day 0 of AZD1222 vaccination. The receptors here all came from an adult in good health.

The rearrangement links TRBV18 to TRBJ1-5, with 11 bases that match TRBD1. The germline CDR1 and CDR2 sequences are KGHSH and LQKENI. The CDR3 covers 17 residues. Unmatched junction bases numbered 7, after V lost 3 bases and J lost 3 bases. CDR3 region: CASSPSGTGGSNQPQHF. The CDR3 nucleotides are TGTGCCAGCTCACCGTCCGGGACAGGGGGTTCCAATCAGCCCCAGCATTTT.

V usage is TRBV19 and J usage is TRBJ1-4; TRBD1 might be the D (5 bases). Per the germline V gene, CDR1 is LNHDA and CDR2 is SQIVND (reference sequence). V shed 6 bases and J shed 5 bases, with 16 bases lying between them. The CDR3 loop spans 15 amino acids. The CDR3 reads CASRSGRSGNEKLFF. Written as DNA, the CDR3 is TGTGCCAGTAGATCGGGTCGGTCAGGGAATGAAAAACTGTTTTTT.

CDR3 residues: CASSPNGGGRREQYF. The CDR3 region has the DNA TGTGCCAGCAGTCCTAACGGGGGGGGTCGGAGGGAGCAGTACTTC. The genes are TRBV6-5 and TRBJ2-7, with 8 bases matching TRBD2. This CDR3 region has 15 residues. The germline V gene encodes CDR1 MNHEY and CDR2 SVGAGI. Trimming cost V 5 bases and J 7 bases; bases outside gene matches: 13.

The chain recombines TRBV3-1 (or the pseudogene TRBV3-2) with TRBJ2-5, with D uncertain. The CDR3 contains 12 residues. Germline V gene sequence: CDR1 LGHDT, CDR2 YNNKEL (reference sequence). V was trimmed by 4 bases and J by 5 bases, leaving 8 bases between them. CDR3: CASSPPGETQYF. For the CDR3, the DNA is TGTGCCAGCAGCCCCCCCGGGGAGACCCAGTACTTC.

The CDR3 loop reads CASSERGAEAFF. The CDR3 coding sequence is TGTGCCAGCAGTGAGCGGGGCGCTGAAGCTTTCTTT. The chain is built from TRBV6-1 and TRBJ1-1, with TRBD1 as a possible D gene (5 bases). The germline V and J ends were trimmed by 3 bases and 6 bases, with 8 bases remaining between them. CDR3 length: 12 amino acids. Germline V CDR1 and CDR2: MNHNS, SASEGT.

The V call is TRBV4-1, the J call TRBJ1-6; TRBD1 agrees at 9 bases. Looked up from germline, CDR1 is MGHRA and CDR2 is YSYEKL. Trimming at V came to 2 bases and at J to 7 bases, leaving 3 bases not matched to a gene. The CDR3 loop spans 15 amino acids. DNA for the CDR3: TGCGCCAGCAGCCAACCGGGACAGGGCAATTCACCCCTCCACTTT. Translated: CASSQPGQGNSPLHF.

The genes are TRBV10-3 and TRBJ2-7, with 8 bases identical to TRBD1. There are 15 residues in the CDR3. CDR1 is ENHRY and CDR2 is SYGVKD in the germline V gene. V lost 2 bases to trimming and J lost 2 bases; unmatched junction nucleotides: 5. CDR3 region: CAISEQPGGPYEQYF. The CDR3 DNA reads TGTGCCATCAGTGAGCAACCAGGGGGCCCCTACGAGCAGTACTTC.

V gene TRBV5-1 combines with J gene TRBJ2-1; D possibly uses TRBD1 or TRBD2 (5 bases each). The V end was cut by 4 bases, the J end by 5 bases, with 16 bases between. Germline loops: CDR1 SGHRS, CDR2 YFSETQ. This CDR3 is 15 amino acids long. The CDR3 DNA follows: TGCGCCAGCAGCCTGAGGGGTGACGGGGACAATGAGCAGTTCTTC. Its translation is CASSLRGDGDNEQFF.

This clone has just a few counts. The J gene is TRBJ2-5, the V gene TRBV7-2, with 12 bases that match TRBD2. Per the germline V gene, CDR1 is SGHTA and CDR2 is FQGNSA. This CDR3 is built from 16 residues. Trimming took 2 bases from V and 1 from J; bases not matched to a gene: 2. The CDR3 protein is CASSLSSGGAQETQYF. The CDR3 DNA reads as TGTGCCAGCAGCTTATCTAGCGGGGGGGCCCAAGAGACCCAGTACTTC. Supplemented by reference TRBV7-2 and TRBJ2-5, the full variable domain reads GAGVSQSPSNKVTEKGKDVELRCDPISGHTALYWYRQSLGQGLEFLIYFQGNSAPDKSGLPSDRFSAERTGGSVSTLTIQRTQQEDSAVYLCASSLSSGGAQETQYFGPGTRLLVL.

The chain carries TRBV27 and TRBJ2-7; maybe TRBD1 (5 bases). From germline, CDR1 is MNHEY and CDR2 SMNVEV (reference sequence). The CDR3 has 15 residues. The V and J ends lost 2 bases and 0 bases respectively, with 11 bases between them. CDR3 residues: CASSLMGQSSYEQYF. CDR3 DNA sequence: TGTGCCAGCAGTTTAATGGGGCAAAGCTCCTACGAGCAGTACTTC.

This rearrangement joins TRBV28 to TRBJ2-7; D gene ambiguous. Germline-derived CDR1 and CDR2 are MDHEN and SYDVKM. The ends were cut back, 2 bases at V and 2 bases at J, with 10 bases in the middle. The CDR3 extends over 14 amino acids. CDR3 sequence reads: CASSLQGDTYEQYF. The CDR3 nucleotides read TGTGCCAGCAGTTTACAAGGTGACACCTACGAGCAGTACTTC.

The CDR3 reads CASSQDPAGTYEQYF. Written as DNA, the CDR3 is TGCGCCAGCAGCCAAGACCCTGCGGGGACCTACGAGCAGTACTTC. The chain employs TRBV4-3 and TRBJ2-7; a weak D match, TRBD2 (6 bases). CDR1 LGHNA and CDR2 YSLEER come from the germline V gene. The CDR3 covers 15 residues. The V and J ends lost 0 bases and 2 bases respectively, with 11 bases between them.

This chain links TRBV3-1 (or the pseudogene TRBV3-2) with TRBJ1-3, with D hard to call. CDR1 and CDR2 (germline): LGHDT, YNNKEL (reference sequence). V lost 3 bases to trimming and J lost 1 base, with 10 bases between them. The CDR3 is 15 amino acids. CDR3 sequence: CASSQGLGSGNTIYF. CDR3 bases: TGTGCCAGCAGCCAGGGCCTTGGATCTGGAAACACCATATATTTT.

The J gene is TRBJ2-5, the V gene TRBV11-2; D gene ambiguous. CDR3 length: 12 amino acids. V was shortened by 5 bases and J by 7 bases, with 11 bases between the two germline ends. From germline, CDR1 is SGHAT and CDR2 FQNNGV. CDR3 protein: CASSPRAGTQYF. The CDR3 DNA follows: TGTGCCAGCAGCCCACGGGCCGGGACCCAGTACTTC.

The chain carries TRBV2 and TRBJ2-1; tentative D call: TRBD2 (5 bases). V shed 7 bases and J shed 5 bases, with 6 bases lying between them. The CDR3 contains 11 residues. Looked up from germline, CDR1 is SNHLY and CDR2 is FYNNEI. The CDR3 region has the DNA TGTGCCAGCACAGCGGACAATGAGCAGTTCTTC. Translated, it gives CASTADNEQFF.

V and J are TRBV7-2 and TRBJ1-6; 8 nucleotides line up with TRBD1. CDR1 is SGHTA and CDR2 is FQGNSA in the germline V gene. The CDR3 loop spans 15 amino acids. The V and J ends lost 6 bases and 10 bases, in that order; junction bases with no gene match: 11. This CDR3 is CASSQLRQGQSPLHF. The CDR3 DNA follows: TGTGCCAGCAGTCAATTAAGACAGGGGCAATCACCCCTCCACTTT.

The V and J genes are TRBV6-1 and TRBJ1-5; D call uncertain. V gave up 1 base and J gave up 3 bases, with 7 bases separating them. This CDR3 has 14 residues. CDR1 and CDR2 from the germline V gene are MNHNS and SASEGT. CDR3 nucleotide sequence: TGTGCCAGCAGTGAAGGACTGAACAATCAGCCCCAGCATTTT. This codes for CASSEGLNNQPQHF.

Only one count was recorded for this clone. The chain has TRBV18 and TRBJ2-3; TRBD2 might be the D (7 bases). The ends were cut back, 3 bases at V and 2 bases at J, with 15 bases in the middle. Germline V gene data show CDR1 as KGHSH and CDR2 as LQKENI. The CDR3 consists of 16 residues. The CDR3 bases are TGTGCCAGCTCACCCCTGGGGGGGGCCCTCACAGATACGCAGTATTTT. Protein product: CASSPLGGALTDTQYF. Complete variable domain (other parts from reference TRBV18 and TRBJ2-3): NAGVMQNPRHLVRRRGQEARLRCSPMKGHSHVYWYRQLPEEGLKFMVYLQKENIIDESGMPKERFSAEFPKEGPSILRIQQVVRGDSAAYFCASSPLGGALTDTQYFGPGTRLTVL.

V usage is TRBV27 and J usage is TRBJ1-1; 10 nucleotides match TRBD1. V gave up 6 bases and J gave up 5 bases; unmatched junction bases: 6. The CDR3 is 14 amino acids. Germline CDR1 reads MNHEY; CDR2 reads SMNVEV (reference sequence). The CDR3 sequence is CASRKDRGWTEAFF. The CDR3 bases are TGTGCCAGCAGGAAGGACAGGGGGTGGACTGAAGCTTTCTTT.

CDR3 sequence (DNA): TGCGCCAGCAGCCAAGATCGTATTAGCGGGGGGAGTCTGACTTTC. Its translation: CASSQDRISGGSLTF. This sequence joins TRBV4-3 and TRBJ2-6; 10 nucleotides line up with TRBD2. CDR1 is LGHNA and CDR2 is YSLEER in the germline V gene. This CDR3 is built from 15 residues. V lost 0 bases to trimming and J lost 16 bases; unmatched junction nucleotides: 9.

This sequence joins TRBV6-6 and TRBJ1-5; D is unclear. Germline V gives CDR1 MNHNY, CDR2 SVGAGI (reference sequence). CDR3 length: 12 residues. Trimming stripped 6 bases from V and 4 bases from J, with 7 bases between. The CDR3 nucleotides read TGTGCCAGCAGGGGAGAGAATCAGCCCCAGCATTTT. This sequence encodes CASRGENQPQHF.

This chain uses TRBV20-1 with TRBJ1-2; D ambiguous. Trimming took off 5 bases at V and 4 bases at J, with 8 bases between the two ends. Germline-derived CDR1 and CDR2 are DFQATT and SNEGSKA (reference sequence). The CDR3 extends over 11 amino acids. CDR3 nucleotides: TGCAGTGCTCGGAGCGGCTATGGCTACACCTTC. Its translation is CSARSGYGYTF.

This clone was seen once. V and J are TRBV10-3 and TRBJ2-3; D is possibly TRBD2 (5 bases). The V gene lost 4 bases and the J gene lost 3 bases, with 14 bases spanning the gap. The CDR3 contains 15 residues. Germline V CDR1 and CDR2: ENHRY, SYGVKD. This chain's CDR3 is CAISGRLAETDTQYF. The DNA of the CDR3 is TGTGCCATCAGTGGAAGGCTAGCTGAGACAGATACGCAGTATTTT.

In DNA, the CDR3 is TGTGCCAGCAGTGGGTGGACAGGGGAATCTGGGGCCAACGTCCTGACTTTC. Translation: CASSGWTGESGANVLTF. The chain joins TRBV6-1 to TRBJ2-6, with TRBD1 identical over 9 bases. V shed 4 bases and J 1 base; nucleotides not matched to a gene: 5. The germline gives CDR1 MNHNS, CDR2 SASEGT. This CDR3 region has 17 residues.

The chain has TRBV7-3 and TRBJ2-3; no reliable D call. The CDR3 has 12 residues. V shed 5 bases and J shed 9 bases, with 12 bases lying between them. The germline V gene encodes CDR1 SGHTA and CDR2 FQGTGA. CDR3 DNA: TGTGCCAGCAGCGGGCGTGAGGACACGCAGTATTTT. Translating it yields CASSGREDTQYF.

The rearrangement joins TRBV3-1 (or the pseudogene TRBV3-2) to TRBJ1-4; 9 nucleotides match TRBD1. The CDR3 totals 13 residues. CDR1 LGHDT and CDR2 YNNKEL come from the germline V gene (reference sequence). J lost 13 bases, V lost 3 bases, and 6 bases had no gene match. CDR3 protein: CASSQTTGGGLFF. CDR3 bases: TGTGCCAGCAGCCAGACTACAGGGGGCGGACTGTTTTTT.

The chain carries TRBV11-2 and TRBJ1-1; 7 bases align to TRBD1. The CDR3 is 15 residues long. J lost 7 bases, V lost 5 bases, and 13 bases had no gene match. Per germline, CDR1 SGHAT and CDR2 FQNNGV. The CDR3 here is CASSPPGQLIHEAFF. DNA for the CDR3: TGTGCCAGCAGCCCGCCGGGACAGCTTATACATGAAGCTTTCTTT.

The chain recombines TRBV5-1 with TRBJ2-2, with TRBD2 matching 7 bases. The CDR3 has 16 residues. Germline V gene data show CDR1 as SGHRS and CDR2 as YFSETQ. The ends lost 0 bases at V and 5 bases at J; junction bases unmatched: 7. The DNA for the CDR3 is TGCGCCAGCAGCTTGGGCCGGGGAGGGGAAACCGGGGAGCTGTTTTTT. Amino acids: CASSLGRGGETGELFF.

Regarding this clone: A read error may produce the germline difference seen at one junction end. The rearrangement uses TRBV7-7 and TRBJ2-3; tentatively, D is TRBD1 (5 bases). The CDR3 totals 16 residues. Per the germline V gene, CDR1 is SSHAT and CDR2 is FNYEAQ (reference sequence). In DNA, the CDR3 is TGTGCTAGCAGCTTAGGAGTGCAGGGAAGCACAGATACGCAGTATTTT. It specifies CASSLGVQGSTDTQYF.

This chain joins TRBV10-3 and TRBJ2-5; no clear D. This CDR3 is built from 12 residues. With 1 base removed from V and 5 bases from J, the gap between germline ends came to 5 bases. Germline V lookup: CDR1 ENHRY, CDR2 SYGVKD. CDR3: CAISEFGETQYF. The CDR3 DNA reads as TGTGCCATCAGTGAGTTCGGGGAGACCCAGTACTTC.